This T cell receptor beta chain was profiled in a study of OX40 agonist ivuxolimab in advanced cancers. The CDR3 has 11 residues. CDR1 is MNHNS, CDR2 SASEGT, per germline. V lost 11 bases and J 8 bases, leaving 15 bases between the germline ends. This clone was seen only a few times. The antigen is unknown. The cohort excluded patients with autoimmune disease history or systemic immunosuppression. Points from the study as a whole: In the 0.1-3.0 mg/kg groups, partial responders showed among the lowest expansion. CD8+ T cells showed, on average, more clonal expansion than CD4+ cells.

TCRdb's copy holds only in-frame clones and misses some; the assay was immunoSEQ multiplex PCR. The sample carries around 79,000 clones, roughly 90% recorded once. The starting material was CD4+ or CD8+ T cells sorted from blood, obtained in a trial of the OX40 agonist ivuxolimab. This receptor was obtained from an adult with an advanced solid tumor such as melanoma, head and neck, liver or kidney cancer. The chain couples TRBV6-1 to TRBJ1-2; a weak D match, TRBD1 (5 bases). CDR3 in amino acids: CAGGSGRGYTF. The CDR3 DNA reads TGTGCCGGCGGCTCAGGGCGCGGCTACACCTTC.